The 2 T cell receptor beta chains listed next were all sequenced from one sample in a study of T cell repertoires in cytomegalovirus infection. No cognate antigen is known for these TCRs. TCRdb used MiXCR to reprocess the reads, holding one entry per CDR3 protein. Among 600,000 to 700,000 distinct CDR3 sequences listed, around a third were seen once. This sample comprised cultured PBMCs, obtained from culture after CMV antigen stimulation. The receptor source for this set is a human donor in good health (CMV status not recorded). Some clones in this sample may be carry-over from other donors' samples.

This clonotype came up a few times. The V gene is TRBV5-1, the J gene TRBJ2-5; perhaps TRBD2 as D (5 bases). The V gene's germline CDR1 is SGHRS and CDR2 YFSETQ. The CDR3 extends over 15 amino acids. V was cut by 0 bases and J by 1 base, with 10 bases left in between. CDR3 DNA: TGCGCCAGCAGCTTGGACTCGACTACCCAAGAGACCCAGTACTTC. Its translation: CASSLDSTTQETQYF.

The genes are TRBV12-3 or TRBV12-4 and TRBJ2-5; TRBD2 is a possible D gene (6 bases). The CDR3 runs 13 residues. Trimming cost V 5 bases and J 5 bases, with 12 bases left between them. Written as DNA, the CDR3 is TGTGCCAGCAGTGGGGCGGGGTTCGAGACCCAGTACTTC. It is translated as CASSGAGFETQYF.